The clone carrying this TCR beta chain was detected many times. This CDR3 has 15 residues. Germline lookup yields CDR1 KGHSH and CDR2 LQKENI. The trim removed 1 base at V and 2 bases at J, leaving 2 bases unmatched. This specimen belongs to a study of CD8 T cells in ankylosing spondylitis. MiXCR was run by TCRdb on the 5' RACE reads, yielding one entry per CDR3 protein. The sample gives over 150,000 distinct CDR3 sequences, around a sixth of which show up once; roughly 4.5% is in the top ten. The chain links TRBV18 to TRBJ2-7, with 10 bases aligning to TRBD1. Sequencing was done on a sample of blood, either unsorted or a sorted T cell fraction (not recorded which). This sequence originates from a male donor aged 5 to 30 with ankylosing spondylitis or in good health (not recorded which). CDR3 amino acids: CASSPRQGAPYEQYF. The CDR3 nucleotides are TGTGCCAGCTCACCACGACAGGGGGCTCCCTACGAGCAGTACTTC. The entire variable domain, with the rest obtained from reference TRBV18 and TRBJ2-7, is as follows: NAGVMQNPRHLVRRRGQEARLRCSPMKGHSHVYWYRQLPEEGLKFMVYLQKENIIDESGMPKERFSAEFPKEGPSILRIQQVVRGDSAAYFCASSPRQGAPYEQYFGPGTRLTVT.